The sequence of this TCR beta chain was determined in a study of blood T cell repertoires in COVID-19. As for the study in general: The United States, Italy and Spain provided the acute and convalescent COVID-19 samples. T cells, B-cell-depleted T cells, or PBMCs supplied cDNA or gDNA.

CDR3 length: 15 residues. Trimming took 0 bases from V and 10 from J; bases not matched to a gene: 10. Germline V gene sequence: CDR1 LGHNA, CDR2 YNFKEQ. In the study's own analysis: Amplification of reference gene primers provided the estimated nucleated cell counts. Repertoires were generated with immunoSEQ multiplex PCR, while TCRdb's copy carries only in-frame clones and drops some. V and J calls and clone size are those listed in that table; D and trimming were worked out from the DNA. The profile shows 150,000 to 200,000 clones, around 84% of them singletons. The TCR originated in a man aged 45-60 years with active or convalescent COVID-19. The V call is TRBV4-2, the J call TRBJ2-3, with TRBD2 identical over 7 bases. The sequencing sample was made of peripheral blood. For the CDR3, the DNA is TGTGCCAGCAGCCAAGATCTGGCGGGAGCTGGTGCGCAGTATTTT. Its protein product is CASSQDLAGAGAQYF.